This T cell receptor beta chain was recovered during a study of siplizumab effects on memory and regulatory T cells. General observations from the study: Greater diversity than memory cells seemed evident in naive T cells, which also appeared to be major alloresponse contributors.

A note on this clone: Its antigen is unidentified.

Germline V gene lookup returns CDR1 SQVTM and CDR2 ANQGSEA. CDR3 length: 15 amino acids. The trim removed 7 bases at V and 3 bases at J, leaving 14 bases unmatched. This table comes from immunoSEQ multiplex PCR, and its TCRdb copy is limited to in-frame clones, with some not included. The sample has roughly 82,000 clones, approximately 90% seen once. This sequence joins TRBV29-1 and TRBJ1-2, with TRBD1 matching over 7 bases. The sequence was obtained from a human donor in good health. Sequencing used Tregs sorted from blood. In nucleotides, the CDR3 is TGCAGCGCCGACGGCCAGGGGGATGTTTACTATGGCTACACCTTC. As protein: CSADGQGDVYYGYTF.